Sequencing of this T cell receptor (beta chain) was carried out in a study of blood T cells in healthy people across ages. Study in general: There was about one barcoded beta molecule captured by template switching per two T cells.

Together with a sample-barcoded 5' primer, a J-beta primer mix was included in a second PCR lasting about 7 to 11 cycles. There were at least 3 million CDR3-containing paired-end reads obtained from each sample. TCRdb used MiXCR to reprocess the 5' RACE reads, holding one entry per CDR3 protein. The repertoire holds 790,000 or so distinct CDR3 sequences, with just over 55% as singletons. Points on this clonotype: No antigen is known for it. An end of the junction differs from the germline gene, which may be a read error.

Study conclusions and caveats: The study found TCR beta diversity correlated strongly with naive T cell percentage.

This CDR3 is 14 amino acids long. This sequence originates from a middle-aged man in good health. Sequencing used blood. The rearrangement links TRBV12-3 or TRBV12-4 to TRBJ2-1; D gene uncertain. The CDR3 bases are TGTGCCAGCAGTTCCAGCTCATCCTCCAATGAGCAGTTCTTC. This codes for CASSSSSSSNEQFF.